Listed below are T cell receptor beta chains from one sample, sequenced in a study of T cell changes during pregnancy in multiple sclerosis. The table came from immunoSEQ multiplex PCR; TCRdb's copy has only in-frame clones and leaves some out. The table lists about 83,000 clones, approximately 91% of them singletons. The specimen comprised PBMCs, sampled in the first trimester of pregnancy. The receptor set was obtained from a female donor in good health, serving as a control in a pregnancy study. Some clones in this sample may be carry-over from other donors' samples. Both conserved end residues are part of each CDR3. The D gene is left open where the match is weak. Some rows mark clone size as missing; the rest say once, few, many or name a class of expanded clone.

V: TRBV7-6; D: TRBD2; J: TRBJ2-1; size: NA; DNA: TGTGCCAGCAGCATCCAGACTAGCGGGGGGAATGATGAGCAGTTCTTC; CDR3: CASSIQTSGGNDEQFF
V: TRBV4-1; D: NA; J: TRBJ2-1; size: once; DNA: TGCGCCAGCAGCCAAGATAGGCAGGGCAATGAGCAGTTCTTC; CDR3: CASSQDRQGNEQFF
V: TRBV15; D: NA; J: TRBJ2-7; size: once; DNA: TGTGCCACCAGCAGAGACGGCGAGCAGTACTTC; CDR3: CATSRDGEQYF
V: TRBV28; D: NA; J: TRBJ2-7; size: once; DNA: TGTGCCAGCAGTTTTCCAGGGGCCTACGAGCAGTACTTC; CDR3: CASSFPGAYEQYF
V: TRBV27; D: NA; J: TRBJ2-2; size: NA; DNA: TGTGCCAGCAGTCCGGGGACAACGAACACCGGGGAGCTGTTTTTT; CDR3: CASSPGTTNTGELFF
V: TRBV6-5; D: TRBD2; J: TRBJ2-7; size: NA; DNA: TGTGCCAGCACCGACACTAGCGGATCCTACGAGCAGTACTTC; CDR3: CASTDTSGSYEQYF
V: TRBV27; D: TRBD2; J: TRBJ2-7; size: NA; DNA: TGTGCCAGCAGTACGTCCGGGACTACCAAGCCCTACGAGCAGTACTTC; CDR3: CASSTSGTTKPYEQYF
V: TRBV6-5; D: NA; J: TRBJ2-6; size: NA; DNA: TGTGCCAGCAGTTACGGTAGGTTCCGGGTCAACGTCCTGACTTTC; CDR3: CASSYGRFRVNVLTF
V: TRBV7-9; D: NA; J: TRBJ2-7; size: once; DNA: TGTGCCAGCAGCCCTCGGTGGGGGGTCTACGAGCAGTACTTC; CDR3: CASSPRWGVYEQYF
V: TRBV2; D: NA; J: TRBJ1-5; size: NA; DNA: TGTGCCAGCAGCGACAGGCCTGGCGACCAGCCCCAGCATTTT; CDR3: CASSDRPGDQPQHF
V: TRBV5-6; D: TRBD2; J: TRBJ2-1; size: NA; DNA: TGTGCCAGCAAATTGCGTATAGCGGGAATGGGGAATGAGCAGTTCTTC; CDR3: CASKLRIAGMGNEQFF
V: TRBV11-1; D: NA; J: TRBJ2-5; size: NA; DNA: TGTGCCAGCAGCTCGACAGGCTTGGGGGAGACCCAGTACTTC; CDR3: CASSSTGLGETQYF
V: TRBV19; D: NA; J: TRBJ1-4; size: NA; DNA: TGTGCCAGTAGTATCTCCCGAGGCCTGCGAACTAATGAAAAACTGTTTTTT; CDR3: CASSISRGLRTNEKLFF
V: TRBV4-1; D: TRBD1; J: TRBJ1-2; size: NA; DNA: TGCGCCAGCAGCCGTGGGACAGGGGGACACTATGGCTACACCTTC; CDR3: CASSRGTGGHYGYTF
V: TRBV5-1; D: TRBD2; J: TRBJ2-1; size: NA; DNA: TGCGCCAGCACCGGACTAGGCTTAAATGAGCAGTTCTTC; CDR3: CASTGLGLNEQFF
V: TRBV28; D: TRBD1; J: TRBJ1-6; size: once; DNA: TGTGCCAGCAGTTTTTCCGACAGGGTAAATTCACCCCTCCACTTT; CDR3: CASSFSDRVNSPLHF
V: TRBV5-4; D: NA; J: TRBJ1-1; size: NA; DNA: TGTGCCAGCAGCTTGTTTCAGGGTAACACTGAAGCTTTCTTT; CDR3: CASSLFQGNTEAFF
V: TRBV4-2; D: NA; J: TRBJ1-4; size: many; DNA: TGTGCCAGCAGCCAAGGCGGGGAAAGGGAGGAAAAACTGTTTTTT; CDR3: CASSQGGEREEKLFF